Following are 13 T cell receptor beta chains from one sample sequenced in a study of Tregs in tolerant kidney transplant recipients. Some clones are missing from TCRdb's copy, which holds only in-frame ones; the method was immunoSEQ multiplex PCR. The data contain about 83,000 clones, 95% to 98% of them singletons. The starting material was CD4+ T cells from blood, obtained before the transplant. Receptors originate from a human donor who received a combined kidney and bone marrow transplant.

The chain has TRBV5-1 and TRBJ2-3; D is unresolved. V lost 2 bases and J lost 1, with 8 bases in between. CDR1 is SGHRS, CDR2 YFSETQ, per germline. The CDR3 length is 14 residues. The CDR3 loop is CASSLVAGTDTQYF. The CDR3 coding sequence is TGCGCCAGCAGCTTAGTAGCAGGCACAGATACGCAGTATTTT. Using reference TRBV5-1 and TRBJ2-3 for the parts outside the CDR3, the full variable domain is KAGVTQTPRYLIKTRGQQVTLSCSPISGHRSVSWYQQTPGQGLQFLFEYFSETQRNKGNFPGRFSGRQFSNSRSEMNVSTLELGDSALYLCASSLVAGTDTQYFGPGTRLTVL.

The chain combines TRBV30 with TRBJ2-3; possible D gene TRBD2, 6 bases. Trimming pared 4 bases from V and 2 bases from J, leaving 10 bases between. Germline V CDR1 and CDR2: GTSNPN, SVGIG (reference sequence). This CDR3 spans 13 amino acids. The CDR3 is CAWIGRSTDTQYF. Here the CDR3 DNA reads TGTGCCTGGATAGGGAGGTCCACAGATACGCAGTATTTT.

The chain employs TRBV7-9 and TRBJ1-2, with D possibly being TRBD1 (6 bases). The V end was cut by 4 bases, the J end by 8 bases, with 17 bases between. The CDR3 has 14 residues. CDR1 SEHNR and CDR2 FQNEAQ come from the germline V gene (reference sequence). CDR3 amino acids: CASSSRDIYTGYTF. The CDR3 DNA reads as TGTGCCAGCAGCTCCCGGGACATATATACCGGCTACACCTTC. The full variable domain, with the rest looked up from reference TRBV7-9 and TRBJ1-2, is DTGVSQNPRHKITKRGQNVTFRCDPISEHNRLYWYRQTLGQGPEFLTYFQNEAQLEKSRLLSDRFSAERPKGSFSTLEIQRTEQGDSAMYLCASSSRDIYTGYTFGSGTRLTVV.

The count of this clone is one. The V gene is TRBV18, the J gene TRBJ2-2; 7 bases agree with TRBD1. The CDR3 spans 15 residues. V gave up 2 bases and J gave up 1 base; unmatched junction bases: 1. CDR1 and CDR2 (germline): KGHSH, LQKENI. The CDR3 DNA sequence: TGTGCCAGCTCACCATGGACAGGGAACACCGGGGAGCTGTTTTTT. Protein product: CASSPWTGNTGELFF.

V and J are TRBV6-1 and TRBJ2-3, with 11 bases that match TRBD2. The CDR3 is 17 residues long. Trimming cost V 3 bases and J 6 bases; bases outside gene matches: 11. The germline V gene encodes CDR1 MNHNS and CDR2 SASEGT. The CDR3 sequence is CASSDGTSGFFADTQYF. In DNA form, the CDR3 reads TGTGCCAGCAGTGATGGGACTAGCGGTTTCTTCGCGGATACGCAGTATTTT.

The V gene is TRBV5-4, the J gene TRBJ1-2, with a tentative D call TRBD1 (6 bases). Trimming took off 7 bases at V and 3 bases at J, with 25 bases between the two ends. Germline V CDR1 and CDR2: SGHNT, YYREEE (reference sequence). CDR3 length: 17 residues. The CDR3 sequence is CASAFGAAGASYYGYTF. The CDR3 DNA sequence: TGTGCCAGCGCATTCGGGGCGGCAGGGGCTTCGTACTATGGCTACACCTTC.

The rearrangement joins TRBV7-8 to TRBJ1-2; 9 positions agree with TRBD1. The V gene end was trimmed by 2 bases and the J gene end by 7 bases; junction bases not matched to a gene: 5. CDR3 size: 14 residues. Looked up from germline, CDR1 is SGHVS and CDR2 is FQNEAQ. The CDR3 sequence is CASSLIQGAGGYTF. The CDR3 nucleotides read TGTGCCAGCAGCTTAATACAGGGGGCAGGTGGCTACACCTTC.

This rearrangement joins TRBV5-6 to TRBJ2-4, with 9 bases that match TRBD1. The CDR3 is 13 residues long. The junction had 5 bases not matched to a gene; V was cut back by 7 bases and J by 6 bases. Germline CDR1 SGHDT, CDR2 YYEEEE. The CDR3 nucleotides are TGTGCCAGCCGGAGGGACAGGGCAAACATTCAGTACTTC. Translated: CASRRDRANIQYF.

The chain employs TRBV27 and TRBJ1-5; D is unresolved. The CDR3 has 13 amino acids. The germline gives CDR1 MNHEY, CDR2 SMNVEV (reference sequence). Trimming removed 1 base from V and 4 bases from J, with 5 bases in between. The CDR3 DNA sequence: TGTGCCAGCAGTTTATTCCCAAATCAGCCCCAGCATTTT. Amino acids: CASSLFPNQPQHF.

The chain combines TRBV4-3 with TRBJ2-5, with D maybe TRBD1 (5 bases). The ends were cut back, 0 bases at V and 2 bases at J, with 10 bases in the middle. The germline V gene encodes CDR1 LGHNA and CDR2 YSLEER. The CDR3 runs to 15 residues. CDR3 sequence reads: CASSQDLTAQETQYF. The CDR3 DNA reads TGCGCCAGCAGCCAAGATTTGACAGCTCAAGAGACCCAGTACTTC.

V gene TRBV6-5 combines with J gene TRBJ1-1; no clear D. Germline assignment: CDR1 MNHEY and CDR2 SVGAGI. The CDR3 loop spans 11 amino acids. V was trimmed by 7 bases and J by 1 base, leaving 4 bases between them. The CDR3 coding sequence is TGTGCCAGCATTAGGAACACTGAAGCTTTCTTT. It codes for CASIRNTEAFF.

This sequence joins TRBV13 and TRBJ2-3, with unresolved D. The CDR3 covers 11 residues. The V end lost 3 bases, the J end lost 9 bases, and 7 bases lay between the germline ends. Per the germline V gene, CDR1 is PRHDT and CDR2 is FYEKMQ (reference sequence). The CDR3 spells CASSFYSTQYF. CDR3 nucleotide sequence: TGTGCCAGCAGCTTTTATTCCACGCAGTATTTT. Variable domain in full (rest from reference TRBV13 and TRBJ2-3): AAGVIQSPRHLIKEKRETATLKCYPIPRHDTVYWYQQGPGQDPQFLISFYEKMQSDKGSIPDRFSAQQFSDYHSELNMSSLELGDSALYFCASSFYSTQYFGPGTRLTVL.

The chain combines TRBV30 with TRBJ2-7; TRBD1 matches at 9 bases. Unmatched junction bases numbered 4, after V lost 5 bases and J lost 5 bases. The CDR3 is 12 amino acids. The germline gives CDR1 GTSNPN, CDR2 SVGIG (reference sequence). The CDR3 region is CAWWDRADEQYF. CDR3 nucleotide sequence: TGTGCCTGGTGGGACAGGGCAGACGAGCAGTACTTC.